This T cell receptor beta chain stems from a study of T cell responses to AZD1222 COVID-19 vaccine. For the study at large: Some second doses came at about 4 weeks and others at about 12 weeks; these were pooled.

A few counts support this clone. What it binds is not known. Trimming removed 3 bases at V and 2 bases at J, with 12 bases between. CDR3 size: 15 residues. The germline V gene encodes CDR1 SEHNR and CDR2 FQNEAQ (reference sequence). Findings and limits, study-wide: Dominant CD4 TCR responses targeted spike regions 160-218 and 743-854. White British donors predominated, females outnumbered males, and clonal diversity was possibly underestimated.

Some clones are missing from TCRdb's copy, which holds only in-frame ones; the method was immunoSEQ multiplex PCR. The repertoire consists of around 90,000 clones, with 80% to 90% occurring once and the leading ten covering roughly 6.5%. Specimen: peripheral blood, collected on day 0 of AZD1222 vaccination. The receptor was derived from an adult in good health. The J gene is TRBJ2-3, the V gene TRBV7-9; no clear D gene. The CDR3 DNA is TGTGCCAGCAGCTTGGATCGGCGGTCCACAGATACGCAGTATTTT. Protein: CASSLDRRSTDTQYF.